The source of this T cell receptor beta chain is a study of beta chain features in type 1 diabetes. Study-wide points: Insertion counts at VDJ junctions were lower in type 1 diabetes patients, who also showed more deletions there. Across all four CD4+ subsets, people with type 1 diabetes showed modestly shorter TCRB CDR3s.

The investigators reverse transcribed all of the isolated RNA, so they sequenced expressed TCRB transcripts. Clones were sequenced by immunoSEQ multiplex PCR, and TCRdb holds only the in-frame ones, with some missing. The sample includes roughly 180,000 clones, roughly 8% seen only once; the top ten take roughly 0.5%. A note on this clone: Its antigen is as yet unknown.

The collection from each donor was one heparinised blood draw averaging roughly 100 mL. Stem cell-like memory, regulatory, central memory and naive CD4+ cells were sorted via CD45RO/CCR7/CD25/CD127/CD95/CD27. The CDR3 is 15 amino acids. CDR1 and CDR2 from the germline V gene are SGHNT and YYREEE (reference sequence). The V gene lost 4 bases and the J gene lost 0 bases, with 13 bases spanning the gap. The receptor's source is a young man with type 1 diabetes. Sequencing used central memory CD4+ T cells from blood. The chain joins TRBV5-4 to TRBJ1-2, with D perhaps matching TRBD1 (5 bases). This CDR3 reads CASSLGGSSNYGYTF. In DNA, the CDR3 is TGTGCCAGCAGCCTCGGGGGGTCCTCTAACTATGGCTACACCTTC.